This T cell receptor (beta chain) was sequenced for a study of neoadjuvant anti-PD-1 for oral cavity cancer. Deletions cut 5 bases from V and 5 bases from J, with 18 bases between. The CDR3 contains 15 residues. CDR1 MNHEY and CDR2 SVGAGI come from the germline V gene. Regarding time point: after neoadjuvant nivolumab, at surgical resection. Method: immunoSEQ multiplex PCR; TCRdb's copy keeps in-frame clones and lacks some. The sample lists approximately 42,000 clones; 77% were seen once. The specimen was PBMCs, collected after nivolumab (anti-PD-1) treatment. The TCR comes from a person between 40 and 85 years old with oral cavity squamous cell carcinoma. The rearrangement links TRBV6-5 to TRBJ1-1; maybe TRBD1 (5 bases). The CDR3 DNA follows: TGTGCCAGCAGTCCTCTTGGCGAGGGGAGTACTGAAGCTTTCTTT. This translates into CASSPLGEGSTEAFF.